The following is a TCR beta chain sequence with its context. The data are from a study of control samples from healthy donors and cancer patients. This table comes from immunoSEQ multiplex PCR, and its TCRdb copy is limited to in-frame clones, with some not included. Found here are 70,000 to 100,000 clones, 91% of them singletons; the top ten hold 17%. The sequence came from a man aged 45-65 years in good health. The sample consisted of blood.

The CDR3 DNA reads as TGCGCCAGCAGCCAAGAAGCCCCAGGGGGCACCTACGAGCAGTACTTC. Its protein product is CASSQEAPGGTYEQYF. The chain is built from TRBV4-1 and TRBJ2-7; TRBD1 matches at 8 bases. The V gene's germline CDR1 is MGHRA and CDR2 YSYEKL. J was trimmed by 2 bases and V by 0 bases; bases with no gene match: 6. The CDR3 runs 16 residues.